This T cell receptor (beta chain) was observed in a study of naive and memory T cell subsets. Germline V lookup: CDR1 MDHEN, CDR2 SYDVKM. There are 12 residues in the CDR3. Trimming cost V 11 bases and J 2 bases, with 12 bases left between them. The beta constant-region primer was an equimolar mix of two oligonucleotides covering TRBC1 and TRBC2. TCRdb analysed the UMI-ligation and nested PCR reads with MiXCR anew, one entry per CDR3 protein. The table includes 75,000 to 85,000 distinct CDR3 sequences, 13% detected once. The table lists this clonotype with many counts. The sample comprised central memory CD4+ T cells from blood. The chain links TRBV28 to TRBJ2-5; D ambiguous. The TCR sequence derives from a human donor in good health. CDR3 DNA sequence: TGTGCCGGAGAGAAACAACAAGAGACCCAGTACTTC. Translated, it gives CAGEKQQETQYF.